This entry lists 3 T cell receptor beta chains sequenced from one sample in a study of blood T cell repertoires in COVID-19. Profiling relied on immunoSEQ multiplex PCR, and the TCRdb table lists in-frame clones only, not all of them. The sample holds roughly 140,000 clones, 65% to 90% seen once. The specimen sequenced was peripheral blood. The origin of the receptors is a man aged 65 to 85 with acute or convalescent COVID-19.

This clone was counted between two and nine times. The chain employs TRBV19 and TRBJ2-2; TRBD1 aligns across 11 bases. The CDR3 spans 15 residues. Germline loops: CDR1 LNHDA, CDR2 SQIVND (reference sequence). V lost 5 bases to trimming and J lost 7 bases; unmatched junction nucleotides: 6. CDR3 nucleotides: TGTGCCAGTAGTCACCGGGACAGGGGGAGCGGGGAGCTGTTTTTT. This gives the protein CASSHRDRGSGELFF.

This clone appeared a single time. The chain is built from TRBV19 and TRBJ2-1; 9 bases are shared with TRBD1. Trimming removed 2 bases from V and 5 bases from J; junction bases left unmatched: 4. The CDR3 covers 15 residues. Germline values: CDR1 LNHDA, CDR2 SQIVND (reference sequence). The CDR3 DNA reads as TGTGCCAGTAGTATAAGCACAGGGGGCCACAATGAGCAGTTCTTC. Its protein product is CASSISTGGHNEQFF.

The chain recombines TRBV5-1 with TRBJ2-1, with TRBD2 matching over 11 bases. From germline, CDR1 is SGHRS and CDR2 YFSETQ. Trimming removed 0 bases from V and 7 bases from J; junction bases left unmatched: 6. This CDR3 is built from 16 residues. The chain's CDR3 is CASSLVLAGGGNEQFF. In DNA form, the CDR3 reads TGCGCCAGCAGCTTGGTTCTAGCGGGAGGAGGGAATGAGCAGTTCTTC.